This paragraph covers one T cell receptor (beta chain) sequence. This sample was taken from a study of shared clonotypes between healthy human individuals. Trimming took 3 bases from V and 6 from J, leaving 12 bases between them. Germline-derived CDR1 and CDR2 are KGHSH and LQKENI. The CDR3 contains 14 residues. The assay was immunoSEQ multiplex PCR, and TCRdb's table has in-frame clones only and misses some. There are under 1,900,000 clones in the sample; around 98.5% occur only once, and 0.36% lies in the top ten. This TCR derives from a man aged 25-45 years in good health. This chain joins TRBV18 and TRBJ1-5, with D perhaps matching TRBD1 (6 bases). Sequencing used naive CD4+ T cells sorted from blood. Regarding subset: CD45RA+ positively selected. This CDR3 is CASSPLGGGQPQHF. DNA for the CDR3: TGTGCCAGCTCACCCCTGGGGGGCGGTCAGCCCCAGCATTTT.